The 11 T cell receptor beta chains below were found in one sample sequenced in a study of T-cell reconstitution after alpha-beta-depleted transplantation in children. The authors prepared the TCRbeta library with unique molecular identifiers. TCRdb reanalysed the PCR reads using MiXCR and keeps one entry per CDR3 protein. The sample has 6,500 or so distinct CDR3 sequences; approximately 11% are singletons. The specimen comprised PBMCs, mostly from graft donor cells, sampled 180 days after TCRalphabeta/CD19-depleted stem cell transplant. The receptor source for this set is a child less than two years old who had a stem cell transplant for acute myeloid leukemia, so the T cells may come from the graft donor.

In its sample, this clonotype was seen many times. V usage is TRBV12-2 and J usage is TRBJ2-5; the D call of TRBD2 is as the table states it, not checked on the DNA. TRBV12-2 is a pseudogene. There are 15 residues in the CDR3. CDR3 coding DNA: TGTGCAAGTCGCTCTAGAATGGGAGGAGTTGAGACCCAGTACTTC. It translates to CASRSRMGGVETQYF.

This clonotype was counted ten times or more. V and J are TRBV2 and TRBJ2-1, with TRBD1 identical over 9 bases. The V gene's germline CDR1 is SNHLY and CDR2 FYNNEI. This CDR3 has 15 residues. V trimming: 4 bases; J trimming: 2 bases; junction bases outside the gene matches: 3. CDR3 bases: TGTGCCAGCAGTGGGGACAGGGATGCCTACAATGAGCAGTTCTTC. Translated, it gives CASSGDRDAYNEQFF.

Many counts were recorded for this clonotype. The CDR3 nucleotides are TGCAGCCCTACCACGGGACTTTACGATGAGCAGTTCTTC. Translated, it gives CSPTTGLYDEQFF. This rearrangement joins TRBV20-1 to TRBJ2-1; TRBD2 might be the D (6 bases). Germline CDR1 is DFQATT and CDR2 is SNEGSKA (reference sequence). The CDR3 is 13 residues long.

The gene calls are TRBV4-2 and TRBJ2-3; no clear D. CDR1 and CDR2 from the germline V gene are LGHNA and YNFKEQ. V was clipped by 10 bases and J by 5 bases, with 16 bases between them. CDR3 size: 13 residues. Here the CDR3 reads CAMGADPLDTQYF. In nucleotides, the CDR3 is TGTGCCATGGGCGCGGACCCCCTAGATACGCAGTATTTT.

This clonotype was seen ten or more times. V is TRBV21-1 and J is TRBJ1-4. TRBV21-1 is listed as a pseudogene. The CDR3 contains 15 residues. The CDR3 sequence is CASSIRQKTNEKLFF. Here the CDR3 DNA reads TGTGCCAGCAGCATACGACAAAAAACTAATGAAAAACTGTTTTTT.

This clonotype was detected many times. The chain couples TRBV7-9 to TRBJ2-3, with 10 bases that match TRBD2. V lost 1 base and J lost 7; bases outside the gene matches: 8. The CDR3 runs to 16 residues. Germline V gene sequence: CDR1 SEHNR, CDR2 FQNEAQ (reference sequence). In DNA, the CDR3 is TGTGCCAGCAGCTTAGTTCTAGCGGGAGATTCTAATACGCAGTATTTT. Translation: CASSLVLAGDSNTQYF.

In its sample, this clonotype is medium-sized (0.01 to 0.1%). V is TRBV28 and J is TRBJ2-2, with D possibly TRBD2 on 6 matching bases. CDR1 and CDR2 from the germline V gene are MDHEN and SYDVKM. CDR3 size: 16 residues. Trimming cost V 2 bases and J 0 bases, with 10 bases left between them. The CDR3 region is CASSLIAGTNTGELFF. Here the CDR3 DNA reads TGTGCCAGCAGTTTAATCGCGGGGACGAACACCGGGGAGCTGTTTTTT.

This clonotype turned up a few times. The J gene is TRBJ2-5, the V gene TRBV6-5, with a tentative D call TRBD1 (5 bases). The CDR3 length is 16 residues. V lost 2 bases, J lost 2 bases, and 15 bases lay in between. CDR1 is MNHEY and CDR2 is SVGAGI in the germline V gene. The CDR3 bases are TGTGCCAGCAGTTACAGTGTGCGCAGGGCGCAAGAGACCCAGTACTTC. Translated: CASSYSVRRAQETQYF.

At least ten counts were recorded for this clonotype. The chain links TRBV3-1 to TRBJ2-6; D is unresolved. Per germline, CDR1 LGHDT and CDR2 YNNKEL (reference sequence). V lost 0 bases to trimming and J lost 4 bases, with 4 bases between them. The CDR3 covers 14 residues. The CDR3 DNA reads TGTGCCAGCAGCCAAGACCCAGGGGCCAACGTCCTGACTTTC. This gives the protein CASSQDPGANVLTF.

By share, this clonotype counts as medium-sized. The chain couples TRBV5-1 to TRBJ2-1, with D uncertain. CDR1 SGHRS and CDR2 YFSETQ come from the germline V gene. The germline V and J ends were trimmed by 1 base and 4 bases, with 6 bases remaining between them. The CDR3 length is 13 residues. In nucleotides, the CDR3 is TGCGCCAGCAGCTTGAGGAATTACAATGAGCAGTTCTTC. Translated: CASSLRNYNEQFF.

This clonotype was counted many times. The chain combines TRBV6-6 with TRBJ1-1, with D possibly matching TRBD1 (5 bases). The germline V and J ends were trimmed by 2 bases and 3 bases, with 7 bases remaining between them. CDR1 is MNHNY, CDR2 SVGAGI, per germline (reference sequence). This CDR3 contains 13 residues. Here the CDR3 reads CASSYARDTEAFF. CDR3 sequence (DNA): TGTGCCAGCAGTTACGCCAGGGACACTGAAGCTTTCTTT.